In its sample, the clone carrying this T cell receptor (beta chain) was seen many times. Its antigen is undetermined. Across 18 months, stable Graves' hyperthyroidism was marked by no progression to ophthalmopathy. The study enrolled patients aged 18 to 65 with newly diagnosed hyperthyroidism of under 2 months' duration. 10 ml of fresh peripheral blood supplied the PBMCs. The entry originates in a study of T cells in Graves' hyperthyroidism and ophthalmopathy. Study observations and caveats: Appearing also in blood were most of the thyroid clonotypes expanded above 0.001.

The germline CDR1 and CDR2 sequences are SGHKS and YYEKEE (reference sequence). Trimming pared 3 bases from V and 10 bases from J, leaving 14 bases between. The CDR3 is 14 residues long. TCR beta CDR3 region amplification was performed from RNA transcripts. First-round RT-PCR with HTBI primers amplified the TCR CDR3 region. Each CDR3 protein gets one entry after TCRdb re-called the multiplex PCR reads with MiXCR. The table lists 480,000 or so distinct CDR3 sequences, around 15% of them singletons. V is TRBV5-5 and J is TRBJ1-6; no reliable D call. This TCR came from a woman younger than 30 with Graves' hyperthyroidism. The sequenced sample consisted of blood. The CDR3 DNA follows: TGTGCCAGCAGCTCGGCATTGGGTCGGTCACCCCTCCACTTT. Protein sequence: CASSSALGRSPLHF.